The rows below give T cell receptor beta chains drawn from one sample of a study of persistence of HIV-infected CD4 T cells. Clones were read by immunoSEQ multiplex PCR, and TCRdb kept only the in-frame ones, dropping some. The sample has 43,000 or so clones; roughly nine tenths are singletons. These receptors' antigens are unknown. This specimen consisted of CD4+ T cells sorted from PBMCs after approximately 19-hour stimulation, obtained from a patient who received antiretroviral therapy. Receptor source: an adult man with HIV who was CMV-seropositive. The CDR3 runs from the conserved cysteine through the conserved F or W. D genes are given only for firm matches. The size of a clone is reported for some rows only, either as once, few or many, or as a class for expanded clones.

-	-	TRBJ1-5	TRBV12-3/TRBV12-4	CASSLGAYQPQHF	TGTGCCAGCAGCCTCGGCGCTTATCAGCCCCAGCATTTT
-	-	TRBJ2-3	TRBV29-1	CSVFRTVPSTDTQYF	TGCAGCGTTTTTCGGACGGTCCCTAGCACAGATACGCAGTATTTT
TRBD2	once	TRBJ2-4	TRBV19	CASSIGSGEAKNIQYF	TGTGCCAGTAGTATCGGTAGCGGGGAAGCCAAAAACATTCAGTACTTC
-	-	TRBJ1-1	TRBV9	CASSGNRSLNTEAFF	TGTGCCAGCAGCGGAAACAGGAGCCTGAACACTGAAGCTTTCTTT
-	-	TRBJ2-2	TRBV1	CTSSQEGGNTGELFF	TGCACCAGCAGCCAAGAGGGGGGGAACACCGGGGAGCTGTTTTTT
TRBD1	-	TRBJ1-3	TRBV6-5	CASSSRTGRGNTIYF	TGTGCCAGCAGCTCCCGGACAGGGAGGGGAAACACCATATATTTT
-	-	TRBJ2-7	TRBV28	CASSLERDRYEQYF	TGTGCCAGCAGTTTAGAGAGGGATCGGTACGAGCAGTACTTC
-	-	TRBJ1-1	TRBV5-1	CASSFDGGVNTEAFF	TGCGCCAGCAGCTTTGATGGGGGGGTGAACACTGAAGCTTTCTTT
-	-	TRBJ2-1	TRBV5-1	CASSGRGAGYNEQFF	TGCGCCAGTAGTGGTCGGGGGGCCGGATACAATGAGCAGTTCTTC
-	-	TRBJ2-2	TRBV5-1	CASSLDWPGDTGELFF	TGCGCCAGCAGCTTGGACTGGCCGGGAGACACCGGGGAGCTGTTTTTT
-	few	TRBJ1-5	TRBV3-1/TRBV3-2	CASSQGNQPQHF	TGTGCCAGCAGCCAAGGAAATCAGCCCCAGCATTTT
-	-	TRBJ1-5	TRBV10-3	CAITGQPNQPQHF	TGTGCCATCACTGGACAGCCCAATCAGCCCCAGCATTTT
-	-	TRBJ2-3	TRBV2	CASSVRVPETDTQYF	TGTGCCAGCAGTGTCCGGGTCCCTGAGACAGATACGCAGTATTTT
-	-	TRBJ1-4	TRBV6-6	CASSYSMGSTNEKLFF	TGTGCCAGCAGTTACTCGATGGGGTCGACTAATGAAAAACTGTTTTTT
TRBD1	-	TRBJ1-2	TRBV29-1	CSAGLGGQGPTNYGYTF	TGCAGCGCCGGTCTGGGGGGACAGGGGCCCACTAACTATGGCTACACCTTC
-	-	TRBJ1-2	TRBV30	CAWGLDYGYTF	TGTGCCTGGGGGCTAGACTATGGCTACACCTTC
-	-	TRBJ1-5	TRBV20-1	CSASIRGYSNQPQHF	TGCAGTGCTAGTATCAGGGGCTATAGCAATCAGCCCCAGCATTTT
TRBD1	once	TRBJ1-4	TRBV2	CATFSGTGGEKLFF	TGTGCCACCTTCAGTGGGACAGGGGGTGAAAAACTGTTTTTT
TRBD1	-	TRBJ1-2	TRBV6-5	CASIRQGTNYGYTF	TGTGCCAGCATCCGACAGGGAACTAACTATGGCTACACCTTC
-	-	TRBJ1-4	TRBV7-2	CASSLARLATNEKLFF	TGTGCCAGCAGCTTAGCGAGGCTTGCAACTAATGAAAAACTGTTTTTT
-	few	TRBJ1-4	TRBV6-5	CASRDQGWDEKLFF	TGTGCCAGCAGAGATCAGGGTTGGGATGAAAAACTGTTTTTT
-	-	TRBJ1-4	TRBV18	CASSPFPVESTNEKLFF	TGTGCCAGCTCACCATTTCCCGTCGAATCAACTAATGAAAAACTGTTTTTT
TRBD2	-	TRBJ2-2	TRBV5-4	CASSSTSGGYTGELFF	TGTGCCAGCAGCTCGACTAGCGGGGGGTACACCGGGGAGCTGTTTTTT
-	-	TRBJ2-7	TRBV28	CASREAGEQYF	TGTGCCAGCAGGGAGGCTGGTGAGCAGTACTTC
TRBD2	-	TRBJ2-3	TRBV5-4	CASSLEGLVADTQYF	TGTGCCAGCAGCTTGGAGGGACTAGTTGCCGATACGCAGTATTTT
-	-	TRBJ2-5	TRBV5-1	CASSGPAAQETQYF	TGCGCCAGCAGCGGCCCAGCCGCTCAAGAGACCCAGTACTTC
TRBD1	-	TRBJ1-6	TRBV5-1	CASSVSGTGYNSPLHF	TGCGCCAGCAGCGTATCCGGGACAGGTTATAATTCACCCCTCCACTTT
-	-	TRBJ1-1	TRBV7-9	CASSLEVSGSEAFF	TGTGCCAGCAGCTTAGAAGTTTCCGGGAGTGAAGCTTTCTTT
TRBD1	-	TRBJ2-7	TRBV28	CASSFGTVDSYEQYF	TGTGCCAGCAGTTTTGGGACAGTTGACTCCTACGAGCAGTACTTC
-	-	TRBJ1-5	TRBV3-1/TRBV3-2	CASSQESGRNQPQHF	TGTGCCAGCAGCCAAGAAAGCGGGAGGAATCAGCCCCAGCATTTT
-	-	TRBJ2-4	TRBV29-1	CSVVTPVGLNQNIQYF	TGCAGCGTTGTTACGCCAGTAGGGCTTAACCAAAACATTCAGTACTTC
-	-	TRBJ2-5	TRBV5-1	CASSLYQETQYF	TGCGCCAGCAGCCTGTACCAAGAGACCCAGTACTTC
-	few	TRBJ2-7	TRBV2	CASAAATYEQYF	TGTGCCAGCGCGGCAGCAACCTACGAGCAGTACTTC
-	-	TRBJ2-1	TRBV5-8	CASRSNPGRVFNEQFF	TGTGCCAGCAGATCGAATCCGGGCCGGGTGTTCAATGAGCAGTTCTTC
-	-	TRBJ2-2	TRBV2	CASSEGRVTGELFF	TGTGCCAGCAGTGAGGGCAGGGTCACCGGGGAGCTGTTTTTT
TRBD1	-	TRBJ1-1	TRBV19	CASRTWDRNTEAFF	TGTGCCAGCAGGACATGGGACAGGAACACTGAAGCTTTCTTT
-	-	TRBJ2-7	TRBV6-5	CASSRAGRSYEQYF	TGTGCCAGCAGCCGAGCGGGCAGGTCCTACGAGCAGTACTTC
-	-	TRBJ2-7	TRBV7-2	CASSLGGSYSYEQYF	TGTGCCAGCAGCTTGGGTGGGAGTTACTCCTACGAGCAGTACTTC
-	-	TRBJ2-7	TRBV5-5	CASSLRGYEQYF	TGTGCCAGCAGCCTCCGCGGCTACGAGCAGTACTTC
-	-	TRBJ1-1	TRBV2	CASKIREQITEAFF	TGTGCCAGCAAGATCCGTGAACAGATCACTGAAGCTTTCTTT
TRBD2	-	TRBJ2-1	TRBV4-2	CASSQEGLLAGDYNEQFF	TGTGCCAGCAGCCAAGAAGGGCTACTAGCGGGGGACTACAATGAGCAGTTCTTC
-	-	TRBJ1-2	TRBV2	CASRGLFDGYTF	TGTGCCAGCAGGGGCCTCTTCGATGGCTACACCTTC
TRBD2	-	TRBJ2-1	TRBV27	CASSLRLAGDNEQFF	TGTGCCAGCAGTTTGAGACTAGCGGGGGACAATGAGCAGTTCTTC
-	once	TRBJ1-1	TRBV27	CASSSVSVNTEAFF	TGTGCCAGCAGTTCGGTGTCGGTGAACACTGAAGCTTTCTTT
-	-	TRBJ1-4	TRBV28	CASSHPNPRETNEKLFF	TGTGCCAGCAGTCACCCGAACCCCAGGGAAACTAATGAAAAACTGTTTTTT
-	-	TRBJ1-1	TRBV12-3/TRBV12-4	CASSQTAEAFF	TGTGCCAGCAGCCAGACAGCCGAAGCTTTCTTT
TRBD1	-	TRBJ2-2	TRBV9	CASRRDSDTGELFF	TGTGCCAGCAGACGGGACAGCGACACCGGGGAGCTGTTTTTT
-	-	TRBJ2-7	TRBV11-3	CASSLGAIYEQYF	TGTGCCAGCAGCTTAGGGGCCATCTACGAGCAGTACTTC
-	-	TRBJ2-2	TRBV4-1	CASSLDAGAITGELFF	TGCGCCAGCAGCCTGGACGCGGGGGCCATAACCGGGGAGCTGTTTTTT
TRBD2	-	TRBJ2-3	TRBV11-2	CASSLGTSGPFSTDTQYF	TGTGCCAGCAGCTTGGGGACTAGCGGGCCCTTTAGCACAGATACGCAGTATTTT
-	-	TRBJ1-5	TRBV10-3	CAISETGLNQPQHF	TGTGCCATCAGTGAAACGGGGCTCAATCAGCCCCAGCATTTT
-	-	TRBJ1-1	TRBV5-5	CASSLAEGYEAFF	TGTGCCAGCAGCTTGGCGGAAGGTTATGAAGCTTTCTTT
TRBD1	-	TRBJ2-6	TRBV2	CASSAGTGSSGANVLTF	TGTGCCAGCAGTGCCGGGACAGGGAGCTCTGGGGCCAACGTCCTGACTTTC
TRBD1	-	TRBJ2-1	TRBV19	CASTNTGTGVADEQFF	TGTGCCAGTACTAACACCGGGACAGGGGTGGCCGATGAGCAGTTCTTC
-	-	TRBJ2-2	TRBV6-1	CASSHNRGTGELFF	TGTGCCAGCAGCCACAACCGGGGGACCGGGGAGCTGTTTTTT
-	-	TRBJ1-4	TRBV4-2	CASSQSSGEGELFF	TGTGCCAGCAGCCAATCCTCCGGGGAGGGAGAACTGTTTTTT
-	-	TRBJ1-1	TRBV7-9	CASSLGKENTEAFF	TGTGCCAGCAGCTTAGGAAAGGAGAACACTGAAGCTTTCTTT